What follows is one T cell receptor beta chain and its context. Its antigen is unknown. Per-base quality was not reported, and no clone a single base away is much larger than it. The sample comes from a study of molecular identifiers for immune sequencing clone quantification (dated by TCRdb to 2017 to 2018). Notes on the research overall: For a replicate experiment, RNA from approximately 20,000 or 100,000 naive CD8 T cells was divided into five aliquots, of which four were sequenced. CD8 T cells were used in a methods study to benchmark molecular-identifier clustering-based TCR repertoire sequencing (MIDCIRS) and TCR RNA copy counting.

Libraries of naive CD8 T cells were generated from roughly 21,000 to 960,000 sorted cells, with 10%, 30% or 50% of the purified RNA used. Naive CD8 T cells, defined as CD8+CD4-CCR7+CD45RA+, were FACS-sorted into RLT Plus buffer on a BD FACSAria II. To test detection sensitivity, Jurkat RNA equal to around 11 TCR copies was added to samples of about 19,000-1,100,000 naive CD8 T cells. CD8 T cells were enriched with RosetteSep CD8+ T Cell Enrichment Cocktail and Ficoll-Paque, followed by ACK red cell lysis. The research as a whole found: Identical TCR molecules sharing a barcode could cause highly expanded clone sizes to be underestimated. The naive libraries included spiked-in Jurkat TCR RNA (about 11 copies' worth), and this RNA is not part of the donor repertoire. Modeling indicated about 3 TCR RNA copies recovered per cell, compared with about 10 by digital PCR, which implies a capture efficiency of 25% to 35%. In CMV-specific effector cells, clones with more than 20 RNA copies contained over 98% of molecules, whereas in naive cells such clones contained under 1% of molecules. Without barcode sub-clustering, chimeric consensus sequences inflated TCR diversity; chimeras reached as high as 47%. Spiked-in Jurkat TCR RNA equivalent to a single cell was reported to be detectable even among 980,000 or so naive CD8 T cells.

The CDR3 has 15 amino acids, counting the end cysteine and phenylalanine. Only the CDR3 region is kept as DNA, spanning 45 bases read in frame from base 1. For this chain, trimming is 0 bases at the V end and 6 bases at the J end, and the number of junction bases without a gene match is 4. The germline V gene yields SGHRS for CDR1 and YFSETQ for CDR2. Receptor amplification or capture employed PCR. TCRdb lists the instrument as Illumina HiSeq 4000. Preparation of bulk TCR libraries followed a previously described approach, with the TCR primers listed in Table S5. The Qiagen AllPrep DNA/RNA kit was used to purify total RNA. Before any analysis, reads coming from multiple sequencing runs of the same library were combined into one pool. The paper's data handling went like this. Only reads with exact TCR constant sequence were kept, trimmed to 150 nt, and grouped by their 12-nt molecular barcodes. Within each barcode group, reads were sub-clustered at a 15% Levenshtein threshold, and quality-weighted consensus sequences were built per RNA molecule. Non-functional sequences were discarded, and so were lower-count sequences lying one edit away from another sequence. Based on fitting two negative binomial distributions, any barcode sub-cluster with under 20% of the maximum read count was discarded. TCRdb passed the public sequencing reads through fastp at Q25 and MiXCR, retaining productive beta sequences. Each entry merges the rows of one CDR3 protein and shows their most common DNA and genes. The V and J calls come from TCRdb's annotation, not from the publication. The sample table shows 70,000 to 95,000 distinct CDR3 sequences, and over 15% are seen once. The top ten clonotypes cover 0.85% of the sample.

The sequence was obtained from a human donor in good health. Some libraries in this study had Jurkat cell RNA spiked in. This sequence uses TRBV5-1 and TRBJ2-7; 12 of the junction bases match TRBD1. The material sequenced was naive CD8+ T cells from blood, with Jurkat cell RNA spiked in. According to the study, the label for this sample's cell subset or site signals: FACS-sorted CD8+CD4-CCR7+CD45RA+ naive T cells. CDR3 reads: CASSLGGTGGGEQYF. The base sequence is TGCGCCAGCAGCTTGGGGGGGACAGGGGGCGGCGAGCAGTACTTC. Joined to the reference TRBV5-1 and TRBJ2-7 proteins, this CDR3 gives the full variable domain: KAGVTQTPRYLIKTRGQQVTLSCSPISGHRSVSWYQQTPGQGLQFLFEYFSETQRNKGNFPGRFSGRQFSNSRSEMNVSTLELGDSALYLCASSLGGTGGGEQYFGPGTRLTVT.